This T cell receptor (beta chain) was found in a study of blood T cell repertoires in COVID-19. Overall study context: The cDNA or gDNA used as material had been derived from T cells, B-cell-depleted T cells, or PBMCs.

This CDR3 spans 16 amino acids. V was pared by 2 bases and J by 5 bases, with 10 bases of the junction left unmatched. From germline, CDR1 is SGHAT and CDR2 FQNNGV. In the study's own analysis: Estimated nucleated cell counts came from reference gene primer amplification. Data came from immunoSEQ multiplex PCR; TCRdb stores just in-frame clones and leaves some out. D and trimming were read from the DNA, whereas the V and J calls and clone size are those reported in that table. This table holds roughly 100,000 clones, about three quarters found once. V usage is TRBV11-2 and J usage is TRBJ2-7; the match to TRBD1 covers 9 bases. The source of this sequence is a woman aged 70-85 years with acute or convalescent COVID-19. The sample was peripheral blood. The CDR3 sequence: CASSLSGDRAIDEQYF. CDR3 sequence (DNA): TGTGCCAGCAGCTTAAGCGGGGACAGGGCTATCGACGAGCAGTACTTC.